The 32 T cell receptor beta chains reported below all come from one sample, sequenced in a study of T-cell memory formation after mild COVID-19. TCRdb itself ran the 5' RACE reads through MiXCR, one entry per CDR3 protein. The sample carries 300,000 to 350,000 distinct CDR3 sequences, more than 13% recorded once. Material: PBMCs or a T cell subset sorted from them (not recorded which). The origin of the receptors is a man aged 18 to 29 who had mild COVID-19 (a few samples of this study predate the infection). Cell type and time point are not known.

This chain uses TRBV12-5 with TRBJ2-3; D is uncertain. This CDR3 is built from 14 residues. Germline CDR1 and CDR2: LGHNT and FRNRAP. The V end lost 4 bases, the J end lost 0 bases, and 8 bases lay between the germline ends. In DNA, the CDR3 is TGTGCTAGTGGTTACAGTTGGAGCACAGATACGCAGTATTTT. Its translation is CASGYSWSTDTQYF. Full variable domain (outside the CDR3, taken from reference TRBV12-5 and TRBJ2-3): DARVTQTPRHKVTEMGQEVTMRCQPILGHNTVFWYRQTMMQGLELLAYFRNRAPLDDSGMPKDRFSAEMPDATLATLKIQPSEPRDSAVYFCASGYSWSTDTQYFGPGTRLTVL.

This clonotype was detected only a few times. The chain recombines TRBV2 with TRBJ2-1; 7 bases fit TRBD2. From germline, CDR1 is SNHLY and CDR2 FYNNEI. Trimming at V came to 6 bases and at J to 0 bases, leaving 5 bases not matched to a gene. The CDR3 totals 15 residues. CDR3 sequence (DNA): TGTGCCAGCAGCCCGCGGGGGATCTCCTACAATGAGCAGTTCTTC. It codes for CASSPRGISYNEQFF.

V and J are TRBV7-8 and TRBJ1-1; D uncertain. Germline V gene data show CDR1 as SGHVS and CDR2 as FQNEAQ. This CDR3 has 13 amino acids. V lost 5 bases to trimming and J lost 0 bases, with 7 bases between them. The CDR3 protein is CASSPSMNTEAFF. The DNA of the CDR3 is TGTGCCAGCAGCCCTTCGATGAACACTGAAGCTTTCTTT.

Many counts were recorded for this clonotype. CDR3 sequence (DNA): TGCAGTGCTAGACGGCAGTTCAATTCACCCCTCCACTTT. Amino acids: CSARRQFNSPLHF. The chain employs TRBV20-1 and TRBJ1-6; no definite D call. Per germline, CDR1 DFQATT and CDR2 SNEGSKA (reference sequence). The CDR3 length is 13 residues. V dropped 2 bases and J dropped 7 bases, with 9 bases sitting between them.

This clonotype has just a few counts. The chain has TRBV12-3 or TRBV12-4 and TRBJ2-7; TRBD2 is a possible D gene (6 bases). This CDR3 has 14 amino acids. Between the trimmed V and J ends, which lost 8 bases and 2 bases, there was a span of 16 bases. Here the CDR3 DNA reads TGTGCCAGCCAGCGGGCGGTAGAGACCTACGAGCAGTACTTC. Its protein product is CASQRAVETYEQYF.

This clonotype has more than one count but fewer than ten. CDR3: CSVAGRDRGSKTQYF. CDR3 DNA: TGCAGCGTCGCAGGCCGGGACAGGGGGTCAAAGACCCAGTACTTC. This chain links TRBV29-1 with TRBJ2-5; 11 bases match TRBD1. Germline trimming cut 6 bases from V and 6 bases from J; bases unmatched to any gene: 12. The CDR3 is 15 amino acids. Germline V lookup: CDR1 SQVTM, CDR2 ANQGSEA.

The sample holds many counts of this clonotype. The V and J genes are TRBV30 and TRBJ1-6; D is unclear. Germline V lookup: CDR1 GTSNPN, CDR2 SVGIG (reference sequence). V lost 0 bases and J 7 bases, leaving 7 bases between the germline ends. The CDR3 totals 13 residues. CDR3 amino acids: CAWSVYENSPLHF. The CDR3 coding sequence is TGTGCCTGGAGTGTATACGAGAATTCACCCCTCCACTTT.

This clonotype came up a few times. This sequence joins TRBV29-1 and TRBJ1-2; D may be TRBD1 (6 bases). Between the trimmed V and J ends, which lost 4 bases and 7 bases, there was a span of 19 bases. The CDR3 spans 14 residues. Germline assignment: CDR1 SQVTM and CDR2 ANQGSEA. CDR3 sequence: CSVGTVNPEGGYTF. The CDR3 nucleotides read TGCAGCGTTGGGACAGTCAACCCCGAGGGTGGCTACACCTTC. The full variable domain, completed using reference TRBV29-1 and TRBJ1-2, is SAVISQKPSRDICQRGTSLTIQCQVDSQVTMMFWYRQQPGQSLTLIATANQGSEATYESGFVIDKFPISRPNLTFSTLTVSNMSPEDSSIYLCSVGTVNPEGGYTFGSGTRLTVV.

The V call is TRBV29-1, the J call TRBJ1-2; D remains unclear. CDR3 length equals 12 residues. Germline CDR1 and CDR2: SQVTM and ANQGSEA. The V end was cut by 7 bases, the J end by 8 bases, with 17 bases between. This chain's CDR3 is CSAGRSRGGYTF. The CDR3 DNA is TGCAGCGCCGGCCGGAGCCGCGGGGGCTACACCTTC.

The gene calls are TRBV6-5 and TRBJ1-1; D unclear. Trimming removed 4 bases from V and 5 bases from J, with 11 bases in between. This CDR3 is 13 amino acids long. The V gene's germline CDR1 is MNHEY and CDR2 SVGAGI. CDR3 sequence: CASSSGVWTEAFF. The CDR3 DNA follows: TGTGCCAGCAGTTCTGGGGTTTGGACTGAAGCTTTCTTT.

There are many counts of this clonotype. The chain is built from TRBV7-6 and TRBJ2-1; 9 nucleotides agree with TRBD2. CDR3 length: 15 residues. The V and J ends lost 1 base and 5 bases, in that order; junction bases with no gene match: 3. Germline values: CDR1 SGHVS, CDR2 FNYEAQ. The CDR3 loop reads CASSLGLADNNEQFF. In nucleotides, the CDR3 is TGTGCCAGCAGCTTAGGACTAGCGGACAACAATGAGCAGTTCTTC.

This clonotype was counted a few times. V gene TRBV2 combines with J gene TRBJ1-2; tentative D call: TRBD1 (6 bases). Germline values: CDR1 SNHLY, CDR2 FYNNEI. This CDR3 is 13 amino acids long. V lost 8 bases to trimming and J lost 4 bases, with 14 bases between them. CDR3 nucleotides: TGTGCCAGCGGCTCAAGGGACACCTATGGCTACACCTTC. Amino acid sequence: CASGSRDTYGYTF.

This clonotype was seen more than once but under ten times. The gene calls are TRBV7-2 and TRBJ2-3; tentatively, D is TRBD2 (6 bases). V lost 3 bases and J lost 0, with 13 bases in between. Germline values: CDR1 SGHTA, CDR2 FQGNSA. The CDR3 is made up of 16 amino acids. This chain's CDR3 is CASSFSRLESTDTQYF. CDR3 in DNA: TGTGCCAGCAGCTTTTCCCGACTAGAGAGCACAGATACGCAGTATTTT.

The genes are TRBV20-1 and TRBJ2-1, with TRBD1 matching 7 bases. This CDR3 is built from 17 residues. The junction had 12 bases not matched to a gene; V was cut back by 0 bases and J by 4 bases. Germline V gene sequence: CDR1 DFQATT, CDR2 SNEGSKA (reference sequence). CDR3 nucleotide sequence: TGCAGTGCTAGAGATTTGCAGGGGGTTGCTCGGTACAATGAGCAGTTCTTC. Translated, it gives CSARDLQGVARYNEQFF.

This chain uses TRBV7-8 with TRBJ1-2, with a weak D call TRBD1 (6 bases). The CDR3 totals 16 residues. V lost 1 base to trimming and J lost 1 base, with 13 bases between them. Germline values: CDR1 SGHVS, CDR2 FQNEAQ. The DNA of the CDR3 is TGTGCCAGCAGCTTAGGTTGGGACATAATTAACTATGGCTACACCTTC. Its protein product is CASSLGWDIINYGYTF. Supplemented by reference TRBV7-8 and TRBJ1-2, the full variable domain reads GAGVSQSPRYKVAKRGQDVALRCDPISGHVSLFWYQQALGQGPEFLTYFQNEAQLDKSGLPSDRFFAERPEGSVSTLKIQRTQQEDSAVYLCASSLGWDIINYGYTFGSGTRLTVV.

The gene calls are TRBV12-3 or TRBV12-4 and TRBJ2-3, with 7 bases identical to TRBD1. The CDR3 length is 14 residues. V dropped 6 bases and J dropped 3; count of bases not matched to a gene: 6. CDR3 amino acids: CASSRDSETDTQYF. The CDR3 DNA reads TGTGCCAGCAGCCGGGACAGTGAGACAGATACGCAGTATTTT.

This clonotype appeared a few times. The rearrangement joins TRBV3-1 to TRBJ1-2; D ambiguous. Germline lookup yields CDR1 LGHDT and CDR2 YNNKEL (reference sequence). Trimming took 0 bases from V and 7 from J, leaving 6 bases between them. CDR3 length: 12 residues. The CDR3 region is CASSQEGFGYTF. The CDR3 nucleotides are TGTGCCAGCAGCCAAGAGGGTTTTGGCTACACCTTC.

The V call is TRBV7-2, the J call TRBJ2-3; 14 bases are a match to TRBD2. CDR1 and CDR2 from the germline V gene are SGHTA and FQGNSA. The CDR3 contains 16 residues. J gave up 7 bases and V 5 bases, and 8 bases lay outside the gene matches. The CDR3 DNA reads as TGTGCCAGCAGCCCAGGACTAGCGGGGGGCGGGCATACGCAGTATTTT. It encodes CASSPGLAGGGHTQYF.

The V gene is TRBV4-3, the J gene TRBJ1-1; D might be TRBD1 (6 bases). Trimming took 4 bases from V and 1 from J, leaving 13 bases between them. From germline, CDR1 is LGHNA and CDR2 YSLEER. The CDR3 loop spans 15 amino acids. CDR3 region: CASSPGGHPNTEAFF. In DNA, the CDR3 is TGCGCCAGCAGCCCGGGGGGGCACCCGAACACTGAAGCTTTCTTT.

About this clonotype itself: One end of the junction does not line up with germline, which may come from a read error. The genes are TRBV6-6 and TRBJ1-2, with D possibly matching TRBD1 (6 bases). This CDR3 is 15 amino acids long. Germline V gene lookup returns CDR1 MNHNY and CDR2 SVGAGI (reference sequence). The CDR3 DNA is TGTGCCAGCAGTCCCTACAGGGACGGTAACTATGGCTACACATTC. Amino acids: CASSPYRDGNYGYTF.

This chain joins TRBV24-1 and TRBJ2-3; a weak D match, TRBD1 (6 bases). The CDR3 has 12 amino acids. V shed 9 bases and J shed 14 bases, with 20 bases lying between them. Per germline, CDR1 KGHDR and CDR2 SFDVKD. CDR3 loop: CATWLRGRVGYF. The CDR3 DNA sequence: TGTGCCACCTGGCTCAGGGGCAGGGTGGGGTATTTT.

This clonotype appeared a few times. The chain is built from TRBV18 and TRBJ1-6; the D is unclear. Trimming took off 4 bases at V and 9 bases at J, with 10 bases between the two ends. From germline, CDR1 is KGHSH and CDR2 LQKENI. This CDR3 is 13 amino acids long. The CDR3 nucleotides read TGTGCCAGCTCACGGGCGATAAGTTCACCCCTCCACTTT. It yields the protein CASSRAISSPLHF.

This clonotype was seen repeatedly, ten times or more. The chain links TRBV18 to TRBJ2-7, with TRBD2 as a possible D gene (5 bases). CDR1 and CDR2 (germline): KGHSH, LQKENI. This CDR3 is built from 11 residues. The V and J ends lost 6 bases and 7 bases respectively, with 10 bases between them. The CDR3, as DNA: TGTGCCAGCTCGAGGGAAGGTGAGCAGTACTTC. Its protein product is CASSREGEQYF.

A few counts support this clonotype. The CDR3 region has the DNA TGTGCCAGTAGTATAGAGGGACAGGAAGCCTACGAGCAGTACGTC. Protein sequence: CASSIEGQEAYEQYV. The V call is TRBV19, the J call TRBJ2-7, with 8 bases matching TRBD1. V lost 0 bases, J lost 2 bases, and 3 bases stayed unmatched. The CDR3 loop spans 15 amino acids. From germline, CDR1 is LNHDA and CDR2 SQIVND (reference sequence).

The V and J genes are TRBV27 and TRBJ1-2; D ambiguous. Per the germline V gene, CDR1 is MNHEY and CDR2 is SMNVEV (reference sequence). Trimming left V 6 bases short and J 3 bases short, with 14 bases between. The CDR3 is 14 residues long. CDR3 DNA: TGTGCCAGCAGCCATGGGCCGTCTTACTATGGCTACACCTTC. It is translated as CASSHGPSYYGYTF.

The chain carries TRBV7-8 and TRBJ2-4; TRBD1 matches at 9 bases. The V gene end was trimmed by 5 bases and the J gene end by 1 base; junction bases not matched to a gene: 9. Germline values: CDR1 SGHVS, CDR2 FQNEAQ. The CDR3 extends over 17 amino acids. The CDR3 nucleotides are TGTGCCAGCAGCCGGGACAGGGTCTGGTCGGCCAAAAACATTCAGTACTTC. Translated, it gives CASSRDRVWSAKNIQYF. Using reference TRBV7-8 and TRBJ2-4 for the parts outside the CDR3, the full variable domain is GAGVSQSPRYKVAKRGQDVALRCDPISGHVSLFWYQQALGQGPEFLTYFQNEAQLDKSGLPSDRFFAERPEGSVSTLKIQRTQQEDSAVYLCASSRDRVWSAKNIQYFGAGTRLSVL.

This clonotype was counted only a few times. This chain connects TRBV25-1 to TRBJ1-3; no clear D gene. This CDR3 is built from 14 residues. CDR1 and CDR2 from the germline V gene are MGHDK and SYGVNS. Trimming took off 1 base at V and 9 bases at J, with 13 bases between the two ends. In nucleotides, the CDR3 is TGTGCCAGCAGTGAATGGGGTCCGGGGTCCACCATATATTTT. Translating it yields CASSEWGPGSTIYF.

There are a few counts of this clonotype. This chain links TRBV20-1 with TRBJ1-4, with 7 nucleotides matching TRBD1. V dropped 5 bases and J dropped 6; count of bases not matched to a gene: 9. Looked up from germline, CDR1 is DFQATT and CDR2 is SNEGSKA (reference sequence). The CDR3 is 14 residues long. The CDR3 here is CSARWGRGHEKLFF. The CDR3 nucleotides read TGCAGTGCTCGCTGGGGAAGGGGGCATGAAAAACTGTTTTTT.

This clonotype was seen more than once but under ten times. The chain has TRBV18 and TRBJ2-2; 7 bases line up with TRBD1. CDR3 length: 18 amino acids. J was trimmed by 4 bases and V by 3 bases; bases with no gene match: 14. CDR1 and CDR2 from the germline V gene are KGHSH and LQKENI. Here the CDR3 DNA reads TGTGCCAGCTCACCCTACGGACAGGCCGGGTCGAGCACCGGGGAGCTGTTTTTT. Protein product: CASSPYGQAGSSTGELFF.

This clonotype was picked up a small number of times. The chain recombines TRBV20-1 with TRBJ2-5; tentatively, D is TRBD2 (6 bases). CDR3 size: 15 residues. Trimming removed 3 bases at V and 9 bases at J, with 23 bases between. The germline V gene encodes CDR1 DFQATT and CDR2 SNEGSKA (reference sequence). This chain's CDR3 is CSARSRTGDLRAQYF. In DNA form, the CDR3 reads TGCAGTGCTAGGAGCAGGACGGGGGACCTTCGGGCCCAGTACTTC.

J is TRBJ2-7 and V is TRBV12-3 or TRBV12-4; D is unresolved. With 6 bases removed from V and 4 bases from J, the gap between germline ends came to 16 bases. The CDR3 runs 14 residues. The CDR3 nucleotides are TGTGCCAGCAGCACCGGACGGGTTCGTTACGAGCAGTACTTC. This codes for CASSTGRVRYEQYF.

This clonotype was counted between two and nine times. This chain's CDR3 is CASSQMPGAGANVLTF. The CDR3, as DNA: TGCGCCAGCAGCCAAATGCCGGGCGCGGGGGCCAACGTCCTGACTTTC. This sequence joins TRBV4-3 and TRBJ2-6, with unresolved D. Germline V CDR1 and CDR2: LGHNA, YSLEER. The CDR3 consists of 16 residues. Trimming left V 2 bases short and J 4 bases short, with 12 bases between.